Listed below are T cell receptor beta chains from one sample, sequenced in a study of blood T cell repertoires in COVID-19. Sequenced by immunoSEQ multiplex PCR; TCRdb stores in-frame clones only, minus some. The sample yields under 300,000 clones, roughly 89% seen once. Sequencing used peripheral blood. The receptor source for this set is a man aged 25 to 40 who had recovered from COVID-19. Each CDR3 is given with its conserved first and last residue. The D gene is left open where the match is weak. Size is stated for part of the rows, as once, few or many counts, or as a class when the clone is expanded.

CDR3aa: CASSLEGSLEANTEAFF
CDR3nt: TGTGCCAGCAGTTTGGAGGGGTCACTAGAAGCGAACACTGAAGCTTTCTTT
d_gene: .
j_gene: TRBJ1-1
abundance: few
v_gene: TRBV2

CDR3aa: CASSLNRASYNEQFF
CDR3nt: TGTGCCAGCAGCTTAAACAGGGCATCCTACAATGAGCAGTTCTTC
d_gene: .
j_gene: TRBJ2-1
abundance: .
v_gene: TRBV11-3

CDR3aa: CASSSRDRGLKEQPQHF
CDR3nt: TGTGCCAGCAGCTCAAGGGACAGGGGGCTAAAAGAGCAGCCCCAGCATTTT
d_gene: TRBD1
j_gene: TRBJ1-5
abundance: once
v_gene: TRBV5-5

CDR3aa: CASSYPGDFSSDTQYF
CDR3nt: TGTGCCAGCAGTTACCCCGGGGACTTTTCCTCAGATACGCAGTATTTT
d_gene: .
j_gene: TRBJ2-3
abundance: .
v_gene: TRBV6-2/TRBV6-3

CDR3aa: CASSRTGTSSYEQYF
CDR3nt: TGCGCCAGCTCCCGGACAGGGACGAGCTCCTACGAGCAGTACTTC
d_gene: TRBD1
j_gene: TRBJ2-7
abundance: .
v_gene: TRBV10-1

CDR3aa: CASTPTGGADEQYF
CDR3nt: TGTGCCAGCACACCTACTGGGGGGGCGGACGAGCAGTACTTC
d_gene: .
j_gene: TRBJ2-7
abundance: .
v_gene: TRBV28

CDR3aa: CASSLADRANTEAFF
CDR3nt: TGTGCCAGCAGCTTAGCGGACAGGGCGAACACTGAAGCTTTCTTT
d_gene: TRBD1
j_gene: TRBJ1-1
abundance: .
v_gene: TRBV7-8

CDR3aa: CASSPGAGGIVNTEAFF
CDR3nt: TGCGCCAGCAGCCCCGGGGCAGGGGGCATAGTGAACACTGAAGCTTTCTTT
d_gene: TRBD1
j_gene: TRBJ1-1
abundance: .
v_gene: TRBV5-1

CDR3aa: CASTPHPWDRAYDEQFF
CDR3nt: TGTGCCAGCACCCCCCACCCGTGGGACAGGGCGTACGATGAGCAGTTCTTC
d_gene: TRBD1
j_gene: TRBJ2-1
abundance: .
v_gene: TRBV5-4

CDR3aa: CASRETPYSYNEQFF
CDR3nt: TGTGCCAGTCGGGAAACTCCATACTCCTACAATGAGCAGTTCTTC
d_gene: .
j_gene: TRBJ2-1
abundance: .
v_gene: TRBV19

CDR3aa: CAISGSTGDDTEAFF
CDR3nt: TGTGCCATCAGTGGATCGACAGGGGATGACACTGAAGCTTTCTTT
d_gene: TRBD1
j_gene: TRBJ1-1
abundance: .
v_gene: TRBV10-3

CDR3aa: CASSWDRPYEQYF
CDR3nt: TGTGCCAGCAGTTGGGACAGGCCCTACGAGCAGTACTTC
d_gene: TRBD1
j_gene: TRBJ2-7
abundance: .
v_gene: TRBV6-6

CDR3aa: CASRGGGTDTQYF
CDR3nt: TGCGCCAGCAGGGGCGGGGGGACAGATACGCAGTATTTT
d_gene: TRBD2
j_gene: TRBJ2-3
abundance: .
v_gene: TRBV10-1

CDR3aa: CASSLDDRF
CDR3nt: TGTGCCAGCAGCTTAGATGACAGGTTC
d_gene: .
j_gene: TRBJ2-7
abundance: .
v_gene: TRBV11-2

CDR3aa: CSARGQGAGANTGELFF
CDR3nt: TGCAGTGCTCGTGGACAGGGGGCCGGGGCGAACACCGGGGAGCTGTTTTTT
d_gene: TRBD1
j_gene: TRBJ2-2
abundance: few
v_gene: TRBV20-1

CDR3aa: CASSPRGGLGDF
CDR3nt: TGTGCCAGCAGCCCCCGGGGGGGCCTAGGGGACTTC
d_gene: TRBD2
j_gene: TRBJ2-4
abundance: .
v_gene: TRBV7-2

CDR3aa: CASSTGQGEETQYF
CDR3nt: TGCGCCAGCAGCACCGGACAGGGCGAAGAGACCCAGTACTTC
d_gene: TRBD1
j_gene: TRBJ2-5
abundance: .
v_gene: TRBV5-1

CDR3aa: CASIGRDSVVQYF
CDR3nt: TGTGCCAGCATCGGACGGGACTCGGTTGTGCAGTACTTC
d_gene: .
j_gene: TRBJ2-7
abundance: few
v_gene: TRBV5-4

CDR3aa: CASSRIGTVREGTEAFF
CDR3nt: TGTGCCAGCAGCCGAATCGGGACCGTCAGGGAGGGGACTGAAGCTTTCTTT
d_gene: .
j_gene: TRBJ1-1
abundance: few
v_gene: TRBV6-6

CDR3aa: CAWSGRGEQYF
CDR3nt: TGTGCCTGGAGTGGCCGGGGCGAGCAGTACTTC
d_gene: .
j_gene: TRBJ2-7
abundance: .
v_gene: TRBV30

CDR3aa: CASGLVPGGAPYNEQFF
CDR3nt: TGTGCTAGTGGTTTGGTACCCGGGGGGGCTCCCTACAATGAGCAGTTCTTC
d_gene: TRBD2
j_gene: TRBJ2-1
abundance: .
v_gene: TRBV12-5

CDR3aa: CASSHTSDYGYTF
CDR3nt: TGTGCCAGCTCACACACCTCTGACTATGGCTACACCTTC
d_gene: .
j_gene: TRBJ1-2
abundance: .
v_gene: TRBV18

CDR3aa: CASSTGQGDYGYTF
CDR3nt: TGCGCCAGCAGCACGGGACAGGGTGACTATGGCTACACCTTC
d_gene: TRBD1
j_gene: TRBJ1-2
abundance: .
v_gene: TRBV5-1

CDR3aa: CASSGTNLYEQYF
CDR3nt: TGCGCCAGCAGCGGGACAAACCTCTACGAGCAGTACTTC
d_gene: .
j_gene: TRBJ2-7
abundance: .
v_gene: TRBV10-1

CDR3aa: CASSLAYGSTEETQYF
CDR3nt: TGTGCCAGCAGCTTAGCATATGGTTCTACGGAGGAGACCCAGTACTTC
d_gene: .
j_gene: TRBJ2-5
abundance: .
v_gene: TRBV7-8

CDR3aa: CASTLGGTAPYGYTF
CDR3nt: TGCGCCAGCACCCTTGGTGGGACAGCCCCCTATGGCTACACCTTC
d_gene: TRBD1
j_gene: TRBJ1-2
abundance: .
v_gene: TRBV5-1

CDR3aa: CASSLGTGRETQYF
CDR3nt: TGTGCCAGCAGCTTAGGGACAGGGCGGGAGACCCAGTACTTC
d_gene: TRBD1
j_gene: TRBJ2-5
abundance: .
v_gene: TRBV11-3

CDR3aa: CASSPGASGGTDTQYF
CDR3nt: TGCGCCAGCAGCCCGGGGGCCTCCGGGGGGACAGATACGCAGTATTTT
d_gene: .
j_gene: TRBJ2-3
abundance: once
v_gene: TRBV4-3